Listed here is a single T cell receptor (beta chain). Its cognate antigen is unknown. The PCR used 60 Vbeta and 13 Jbeta primers. Some clones are missing from TCRdb's copy, which holds only in-frame ones; the method was immunoSEQ multiplex PCR. Of about 170,000 clones in the sample, approximately 81% were seen once. The data were taken from a study of cytomegalovirus exposure and HLA in healthy donors. Germline CDR1 reads MNHEY; CDR2 reads SVGAGI. Trimming removed 5 bases from V and 1 base from J, with 8 bases in between. The CDR3 contains 13 residues. Points from the study as a whole: Through in vitro validation, three CMV-associated chains were shown to be specific for CMV antigens.

The sequenced sample was PBMCs. The chain recombines TRBV6-5 with TRBJ1-1; possibly TRBD1 for D (6 bases). The source is a woman between 45 and 60 years old in good health and CMV-seronegative. The CDR3 DNA sequence: TGTGCCAGCAGTCGGGGACAGAACACTGAAGCTTTCTTT. Amino acid sequence: CASSRGQNTEAFF.